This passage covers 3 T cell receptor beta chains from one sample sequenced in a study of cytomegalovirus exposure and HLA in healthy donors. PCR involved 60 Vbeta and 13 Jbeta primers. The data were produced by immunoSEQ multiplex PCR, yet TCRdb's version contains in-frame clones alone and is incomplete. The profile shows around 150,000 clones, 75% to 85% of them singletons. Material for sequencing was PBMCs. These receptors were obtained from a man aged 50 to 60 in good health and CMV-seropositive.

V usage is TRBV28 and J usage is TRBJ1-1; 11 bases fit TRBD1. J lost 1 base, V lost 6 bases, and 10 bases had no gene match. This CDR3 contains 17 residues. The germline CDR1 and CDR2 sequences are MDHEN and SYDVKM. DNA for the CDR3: TGTGCCAGCAGCTCACCTGCCGGGACAGGGGGGAACACTGAAGCTTTCTTT. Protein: CASSSPAGTGGNTEAFF.

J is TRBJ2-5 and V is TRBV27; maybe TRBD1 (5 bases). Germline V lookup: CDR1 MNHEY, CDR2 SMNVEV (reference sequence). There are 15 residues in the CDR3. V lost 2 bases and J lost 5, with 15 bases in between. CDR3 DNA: TGTGCCAGCAGTTTAAGTCTCCAGGGCAGGGAGACCCAGTACTTC. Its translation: CASSLSLQGRETQYF.

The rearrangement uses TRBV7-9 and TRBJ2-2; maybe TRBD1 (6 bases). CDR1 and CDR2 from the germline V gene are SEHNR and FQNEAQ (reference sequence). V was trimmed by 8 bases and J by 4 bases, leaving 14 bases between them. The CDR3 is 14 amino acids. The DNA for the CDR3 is TGTGCCAGCCTGGCGGACAGAACCACCGGGGAGCTGTTTTTT. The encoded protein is CASLADRTTGELFF.